Each of the 32 T cell receptor beta chains below was sequenced from the same sample in a study of T-cell memory formation after mild COVID-19. One entry per CDR3 protein results from TCRdb running MiXCR on the 5' RACE reads. Here the sample spans fewer than 600,000 distinct CDR3 sequences, about a fifth being singletons. Sequencing used PBMCs or a T cell subset sorted from them (not recorded which). All receptors come from an adult woman who had mild COVID-19 (a few samples of this study predate the infection). Cell type and time point are not known.

This clonotype appeared many times. The V and J genes are TRBV18 and TRBJ2-5; D is undetermined. The CDR3 contains 12 residues. V lost 1 base, J lost 2 bases, and 2 bases lay in between. From germline, CDR1 is KGHSH and CDR2 LQKENI. DNA for the CDR3: TGTGCCAGCTCACCACAACAAGAGACCCAGTACTTC. Residues: CASSPQQETQYF.

This clonotype was seen a handful of times. The chain has TRBV29-1 and TRBJ1-5, with D perhaps TRBD1 (5 bases). Trimming removed 4 bases at V and 4 bases at J, with 11 bases between. The CDR3 is made up of 13 amino acids. Germline V CDR1 and CDR2: SQVTM, ANQGSEA. CDR3 amino acids: CSVAMGVNQPQHF. The CDR3, as DNA: TGCAGCGTTGCCATGGGGGTAAATCAGCCCCAGCATTTT. Looking up the rest from reference TRBV29-1 and TRBJ1-5 gives the full variable domain: SAVISQKPSRDICQRGTSLTIQCQVDSQVTMMFWYRQQPGQSLTLIATANQGSEATYESGFVIDKFPISRPNLTFSTLTVSNMSPEDSSIYLCSVAMGVNQPQHFGDGTRLSIL.

The chain combines TRBV20-1 with TRBJ1-5, with a possible D match to TRBD1 (6 bases). Germline V CDR1 and CDR2: DFQATT, SNEGSKA (reference sequence). With 3 bases removed from V and 5 bases from J, the gap between germline ends came to 14 bases. The CDR3 has 14 residues. The CDR3 nucleotides are TGCAGTGCTAGGGGTTCGGCAGGGGATCAGCCCCAGCATTTT. Protein: CSARGSAGDQPQHF.

CDR3 protein: CASSFWPETDTDTQYF. As DNA, the CDR3 is TGTGCCAGCAGCTTTTGGCCCGAGACAGACACAGATACGCAGTATTTT. The genes are TRBV7-2 and TRBJ2-3, with D possibly TRBD1 on 5 matching bases. Trimming pared 3 bases from V and 2 bases from J, leaving 15 bases between. Germline V gene sequence: CDR1 SGHTA, CDR2 FQGNSA. The CDR3 loop spans 16 amino acids.

This clonotype was counted many times. The gene calls are TRBV7-9 and TRBJ2-2, with TRBD1 as a possible D gene (6 bases). Germline CDR1 is SEHNR and CDR2 is FQNEAQ (reference sequence). This CDR3 region has 13 residues. Between the trimmed V and J ends, which lost 4 bases and 7 bases, there was a span of 10 bases. CDR3 DNA: TGTGCCAGCAGCTCACAGGGTTACGGGGAGCTGTTTTTT. Translating it yields CASSSQGYGELFF.

This clonotype was seen a handful of times. V is TRBV20-1 and J is TRBJ2-5; 9 nucleotides agree with TRBD2. Germline CDR1 is DFQATT and CDR2 is SNEGSKA (reference sequence). CDR3 length: 14 amino acids. The V and J ends lost 3 bases and 5 bases, in that order; junction bases with no gene match: 7. CDR3 protein: CSASVAGEGETQYF. In DNA, the CDR3 is TGCAGTGCTAGCGTAGCGGGAGAGGGGGAGACCCAGTACTTC.

The rearrangement uses TRBV25-1 and TRBJ2-1; perhaps D is TRBD1 or TRBD2 (6 bases each). Germline CDR1 is MGHDK and CDR2 is SYGVNS. The CDR3 contains 16 residues. V lost 5 bases and J lost 2, with 16 bases in between. The CDR3 region is CASSSSGGLTYNEQFF. CDR3 bases: TGTGCCAGCAGTTCTAGTGGGGGGCTCACCTACAATGAGCAGTTCTTC. The whole variable domain, remainder taken from reference TRBV25-1 and TRBJ2-1, is EADIYQTPRYLVIGTGKKITLECSQTMGHDKMYWYQQDPGMELHLIHYSYGVNSTEKGDLSSESTVSRIRTEHFPLTLESARPSHTSQYLCASSSSGGLTYNEQFFGPGTRLTVL.

This clonotype came up a few times. The V call is TRBV21-1, the J call TRBJ2-3; TRBD1, as called in the table, went unchecked against the DNA. TRBV21-1 is a listed pseudogene. The CDR3 extends over 14 amino acids. The CDR3 spells CASSKVRGADTQYF. The CDR3, as DNA: TGTGCCAGCAGCAAAGTGAGGGGAGCAGATACGCAGTATTTT.

The sample holds a few counts of this clonotype. The chain has TRBV7-2 and TRBJ2-3; D unclear. CDR3 length equals 15 residues. V lost 6 bases and J 0 bases, leaving 13 bases between the germline ends. Germline V lookup: CDR1 SGHTA, CDR2 FQGNSA. As DNA, the CDR3 is TGTGCCAGCAGACTCTCTCCCCCCAGCACAGATACGCAGTATTTT. It translates to CASRLSPPSTDTQYF.

This clonotype occurred many times. The chain employs TRBV7-2 and TRBJ1-2, with TRBD1 matching 8 bases. CDR1 and CDR2 (germline): SGHTA, FQGNSA. The CDR3 totals 14 residues. Trimming took 3 bases from V and 4 from J; bases not matched to a gene: 4. CDR3 residues: CASSLPGGFYGYTF. DNA of the CDR3: TGTGCCAGCAGCTTGCCAGGGGGCTTCTATGGCTACACCTTC.

The V and J genes are TRBV6-2 or TRBV6-3 and TRBJ2-1; the D gene is possibly TRBD1 (5 bases). This CDR3 region has 15 residues. Trimming stripped 4 bases from V and 6 bases from J, with 16 bases between. Per the germline V gene, CDR1 is MNHEY and CDR2 is SVGEGT. In DNA, the CDR3 is TGTGCCAGCAGTTTCAGGGCCGGAGTTCTCAATGAGCAGTTCTTC. It yields the protein CASSFRAGVLNEQFF.

This chain links TRBV20-1 with TRBJ2-5, with 12 bases identical to TRBD2. Germline loops: CDR1 DFQATT, CDR2 SNEGSKA (reference sequence). The CDR3 is 18 residues long. The junction had 10 bases not matched to a gene; V was cut back by 1 base and J by 1 base. The CDR3 loop reads CSARVGASGRASQETQYF. For the CDR3, the DNA is TGCAGTGCTAGAGTAGGGGCTAGCGGGAGGGCCAGCCAAGAGACCCAGTACTTC.

The rearrangement links TRBV7-3 to TRBJ2-5; 12 bases fit TRBD2. CDR1 and CDR2 from the germline V gene are SGHTA and FQGTGA. The V segment lost 3 bases and the J segment 5 bases; nucleotides outside the gene matches: 4. This CDR3 is built from 15 residues. In nucleotides, the CDR3 is TGTGCCAGCAGCTTTCGGGGACTAGCGGGTGAGACCCAGTACTTC. Its translation is CASSFRGLAGETQYF.

This clonotype was found a few times. V and J are TRBV3-1 and TRBJ2-1; 10 bases fit TRBD2. The J segment lost 7 bases and the V segment lost 6 bases, leaving 9 bases of the junction unmatched. Germline assignment: CDR1 LGHDT and CDR2 YNNKEL (reference sequence). This CDR3 comprises 15 residues. The DNA for the CDR3 is TGTGCCAGCAGACTCAATGTAGCGGGAGGTAATGAGCAGTTCTTC. Translation gives CASRLNVAGGNEQFF.

This clonotype was seen only a few times. The chain is built from TRBV5-1 and TRBJ1-4, with D possibly being TRBD1 (5 bases). The CDR3 extends over 15 amino acids. Trimming left V 1 base short and J 6 bases short, with 13 bases between. The germline V gene encodes CDR1 SGHRS and CDR2 YFSETQ. The CDR3: CASSLSGTPDEKLFF. The CDR3 nucleotides are TGCGCCAGCAGCTTGTCCGGGACCCCGGATGAAAAACTGTTTTTT.

This clonotype has only a few counts. No DNA is shown, since the ends of the CDR3 on it are uncertain; the CDR3 is the one TCRdb lists. This rearrangement joins TRBV4-1 to TRBJ2-2; the table's D gene call, TRBD1, was not cross checked with the DNA. The CDR3 extends over 17 residues, inclusive of both ends. Germline V CDR1 and CDR2: MGHRA, YSYEKL. The CDR3 loop is CASSQEMRGFGAGELFF.

This clonotype was counted between two and nine times. CDR3 region: CASTHRESSAEAFF. CDR3 in DNA: TGTGCCAGTACCCATAGGGAGTCCAGCGCTGAAGCTTTCTTT. The chain employs TRBV19 and TRBJ1-1; no clear D gene. This CDR3 comprises 14 residues. With 7 bases removed from V and 6 bases from J, the gap between germline ends came to 18 bases. Germline CDR1 is LNHDA and CDR2 is SQIVND (reference sequence).

The chain combines TRBV12-3 or TRBV12-4 with TRBJ1-1; TRBD1 matches 7 bases. CDR3 length equals 11 residues. Trimming cost V 6 bases and J 11 bases; bases outside gene matches: 6. The CDR3, as DNA: TGTGCCAGCAGCTTACAGGGGTCCGCTTTCTTT. Amino acids: CASSLQGSAFF.

In this sample, this clonotype turned up a few times. The chain employs TRBV20-1 and TRBJ2-1; TRBD1 matches 7 bases. The V gene's germline CDR1 is DFQATT and CDR2 SNEGSKA (reference sequence). The CDR3 has 14 amino acids. Germline trimming cut 6 bases from V and 4 bases from J; bases unmatched to any gene: 9. The CDR3 coding sequence is TGCAGTGCAGCCGGGACAGCTAATTACAATGAGCAGTTCTTC. Encoded protein: CSAAGTANYNEQFF.

This clonotype was recorded a few times. The chain recombines TRBV11-3 with TRBJ2-3; perhaps TRBD2 as D (6 bases). V was shortened by 5 bases and J by 0 bases, with 12 bases between the two germline ends. The CDR3 is 15 residues long. Germline loops: CDR1 SGHNT, CDR2 YENEEA. The CDR3 DNA reads as TGTGCCAGCAGCCCGCCGGGGGAAAGCACAGATACGCAGTATTTT. This encodes CASSPPGESTDTQYF.

This clonotype occurred a few times. J is TRBJ1-5 and V is TRBV27; D is possibly TRBD1 (6 bases). The CDR3 loop spans 16 amino acids. The V end was cut by 6 bases, the J end by 3 bases, with 18 bases between. The germline CDR1 and CDR2 sequences are MNHEY and SMNVEV (reference sequence). The CDR3 nucleotides read TGTGCCAGCAGCAAGGCTAAGACAGGAAACAATCAGCCCCAGCATTTT. Amino acid sequence: CASSKAKTGNNQPQHF.

A few counts support this clonotype. Compared with germline, one end of the junction differs, possibly owing to a read error. J is TRBJ2-4 and V is TRBV18; 14 bases are shared with TRBD2. Per the germline V gene, CDR1 is KGHSH and CDR2 is LQKENI. The CDR3 is 17 residues long. The CDR3 DNA is TGTGCCAGCTCATCACCGGGACTAGCGGGAGATACCAACATTCAGTACTTC. Encoded protein: CASSSPGLAGDTNIQYF.

This clonotype was seen more than once but under ten times. The chain carries TRBV4-1 and TRBJ2-3; TRBD2 agrees at 8 bases. The CDR3 runs to 17 residues. V trimming: 0 bases; J trimming: 4 bases; junction bases outside the gene matches: 9. Germline CDR1 reads MGHRA; CDR2 reads YSYEKL. As DNA, the CDR3 is TGCGCCAGCAGCCAAGATCGAAGCGGGGGCGGGGCAGATACGCAGTATTTT. Residues: CASSQDRSGGGADTQYF.

The rearrangement joins TRBV5-1 to TRBJ2-3; 7 bases align to TRBD1. This CDR3 contains 16 residues. V was pared by 2 bases and J by 5 bases, with 11 bases of the junction left unmatched. From germline, CDR1 is SGHRS and CDR2 YFSETQ. The CDR3 DNA reads TGCGCCAGCAGCTTCCCCGGGACAGCCGGCGGAGATACGCAGTATTTT. Its translation is CASSFPGTAGGDTQYF.

This clonotype was observed a few times. This chain uses TRBV7-9 with TRBJ2-7, with 9 positions matching TRBD2. Germline CDR1 reads SEHNR; CDR2 reads FQNEAQ (reference sequence). The V segment lost 5 bases and the J segment 5 bases; nucleotides outside the gene matches: 10. The CDR3 has 15 residues. The CDR3 nucleotides read TGTGCCAGCAGCCTCCTTAGCGGGAGCTTCCACGAGCAGTACTTC. This encodes CASSLLSGSFHEQYF.

The chain uses TRBV28 and TRBJ2-7; 8 nucleotides line up with TRBD1. Germline CDR1 MDHEN, CDR2 SYDVKM. V shed 5 bases, J shed 5 bases, and the junction held 17 bases outside the gene matches. The CDR3 totals 17 residues. CDR3 bases: TGTGCCAGCAGTCCCCGCGGACAGGGCCTTCCAACCGACGAGCAGTACTTC. Amino acids: CASSPRGQGLPTDEQYF.

This clonotype has just a few counts. The chain carries TRBV4-1 and TRBJ2-2, with D unresolved. Trimming took off 1 base at V and 6 bases at J, with 9 bases between the two ends. The CDR3 sequence is 14 residues long. The germline V gene encodes CDR1 MGHRA and CDR2 YSYEKL. The CDR3 loop reads CASSQVLGPGELFF. The CDR3 DNA sequence: TGCGCCAGCAGCCAAGTCCTCGGCCCCGGGGAGCTGTTTTTT.

The chain carries TRBV12-3 or TRBV12-4 and TRBJ1-1; D perhaps matches TRBD1 (6 bases). V lost 6 bases and J 2 bases, leaving 13 bases between the germline ends. The CDR3 has 14 amino acids. CDR3: CASRPGASNTEAFF. As DNA, the CDR3 is TGTGCCAGCAGGCCAGGGGCATCAAACACTGAAGCTTTCTTT.

The table lists this clonotype with a few counts. The CDR3: CASSQGEGNQPQHF. In nucleotides, the CDR3 is TGTGCCAGCAGTCAAGGGGAGGGCAATCAGCCCCAGCATTTT. The chain employs TRBV12-3 or TRBV12-4 and TRBJ1-5; TRBD1 might be the D (5 bases). The ends were cut back, 5 bases at V and 2 bases at J, with 10 bases in the middle. The CDR3 is 14 residues long.

J is TRBJ1-2 and V is TRBV30; D uncertain. CDR1 and CDR2 from the germline V gene are GTSNPN and SVGIG (reference sequence). The length of the CDR3 is 16 residues. Trimming removed 3 bases from V and 8 bases from J, with 25 bases in between. The CDR3 region has the DNA TGTGCCTGGAGCCCCCGTTGGGTCGGGAGGTCTGGCGGCTACACCTTC. Protein sequence: CAWSPRWVGRSGGYTF. Variable domain in full (rest from reference TRBV30 and TRBJ1-2): SQTIHQWPATLVQPVGSPLSLECTVEGTSNPNLYWYRQAAGRGLQLLFYSVGIGQISSEVPQNLSASRPQDRQFILSSKKLLLSDSGFYLCAWSPRWVGRSGGYTFGSGTRLTVV.

This rearrangement joins TRBV12-3 or TRBV12-4 to TRBJ2-2; no definite D call. Trimming took off 6 bases at V and 7 bases at J, with 9 bases between the two ends. There are 12 residues in the CDR3. The CDR3 here is CASRLGSGELFF. In DNA form, the CDR3 reads TGTGCCAGCAGACTGGGCAGCGGGGAGCTGTTTTTT.

This clonotype was recorded a few times. The V and J genes are TRBV12-3 or TRBV12-4 and TRBJ2-3; D may be TRBD1 or TRBD2 (6 bases each). V lost 8 bases, J lost 5 bases, and 14 bases lay in between. The CDR3 is made up of 13 amino acids. CDR3 in amino acids: CASGKQGGDTQYF. CDR3 DNA sequence: TGTGCCAGCGGGAAACAGGGAGGAGATACGCAGTATTTT.